The 2 T cell receptor beta chains below all came from one sample that was sequenced in a study of response to subunit inactivated influenza vaccine. TCRdb reprocessed the RT-PCR reads via MiXCR and lists one record per CDR3 protein. The table has approximately 680,000 distinct CDR3 sequences, roughly 14% seen once. The sequences come from PBMCs from blood, collected roughly 12 days after vaccination. The source of these receptors is a man aged 45-65 years who received an inactivated influenza vaccine.

On this clonotype: An end of the junction differs from the germline gene, which may be a read error. CDR3 in DNA: TGCTCCAGCAGCCCCAGTGGACAGAGCACAGATACGCAGTATTTT. Its protein product is CSSSPSGQSTDTQYF. J is TRBJ2-3 and V is TRBV5-1, with TRBD1 as a possible D gene (6 bases). Germline-derived CDR1 and CDR2 are SGHRS and YFSETQ. CDR3 size: 15 residues.

The chain employs TRBV6-1 and TRBJ2-5, with a tentative D call TRBD1 (7 bases). CDR3 length equals 14 residues. Deletions cut 7 bases from V and 5 bases from J, with 17 bases between. Germline CDR1 is MNHNS and CDR2 is SASEGT. The CDR3 coding sequence is TGTGCCAGCAAGGAGACAGGGAGCGGGGAGACCCAGTACTTC. Protein product: CASKETGSGETQYF.